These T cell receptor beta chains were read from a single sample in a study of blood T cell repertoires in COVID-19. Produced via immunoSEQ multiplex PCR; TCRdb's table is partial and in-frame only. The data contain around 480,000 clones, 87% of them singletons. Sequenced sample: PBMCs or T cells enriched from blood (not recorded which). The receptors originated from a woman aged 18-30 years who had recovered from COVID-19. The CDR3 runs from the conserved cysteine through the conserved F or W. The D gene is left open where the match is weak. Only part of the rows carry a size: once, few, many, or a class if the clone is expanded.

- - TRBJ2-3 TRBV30 CAWKRLSTDTQYF TGTGCCTGGAAGCGGCTTAGCACAGATACGCAGTATTTT
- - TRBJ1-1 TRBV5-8 CASSLITEAFF TGTGCCAGCAGCCTAATCACTGAAGCTTTCTTT
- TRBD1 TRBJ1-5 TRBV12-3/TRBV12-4 CASSITGEQPQHF TGTGCCAGCAGTATTACAGGGGAACAGCCCCAGCATTTT
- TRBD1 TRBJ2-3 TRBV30 CAWSEGASTDTQYF TGTGCCTGGTCTGAGGGGGCCAGCACAGATACGCAGTATTTT
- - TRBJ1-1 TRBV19 CASNSRLGKGSNTEAFF TGTGCCAGTAATTCCCGTCTCGGGAAGGGCTCGAACACTGAAGCTTTCTTT
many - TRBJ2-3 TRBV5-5 CASSFTGSNTDTQYF TGTGCCAGCAGCTTCACGGGATCCAACACAGATACGCAGTATTTT
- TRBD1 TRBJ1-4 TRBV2 CASRKDRLNEKLFF TGTGCCAGCAGGAAGGACAGGCTCAATGAAAAACTGTTTTTT
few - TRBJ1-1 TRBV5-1 CASSLMAGENTEAFF TGCGCCAGCAGCTTAATGGCAGGGGAGAACACTGAAGCTTTCTTT
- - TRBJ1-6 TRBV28 CASTPPGEHSPLHF TGTGCCAGCACCCCACCCGGGGAGCATTCACCCCTCCACTTT
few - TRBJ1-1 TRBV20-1 CSASGPPGNTEAFF TGCAGTGCTAGTGGCCCCCCAGGGAACACTGAAGCTTTCTTT
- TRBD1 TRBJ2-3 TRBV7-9 CASSRSGQGADTQYF TGTGCCAGCAGCCGCTCCGGACAGGGGGCAGATACGCAGTATTTT
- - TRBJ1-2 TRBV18 CASSPRADGASGDGYTF TGTGCCAGCTCACCACGGGCGGACGGAGCTTCGGGAGATGGCTACACCTTC
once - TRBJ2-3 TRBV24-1 CATSEGLDVDTQYF TGTGCCACCAGTGAGGGGCTTGATGTAGATACGCAGTATTTT
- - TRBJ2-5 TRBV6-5 CAIRQGETQYF TGTGCCATCCGCCAGGGTGAGACCCAGTACTTC
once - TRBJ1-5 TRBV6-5 CASSYAGPNQPQHF TGTGCCAGCAGTTACGCAGGGCCCAATCAGCCCCAGCATTTT
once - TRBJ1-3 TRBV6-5 CASTGLPGNTIYF TGTGCCAGCACAGGGTTACCTGGAAACACCATATATTTT
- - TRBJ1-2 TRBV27 CASSFIREGDYGYTF TGTGCCAGCAGTTTTATCCGGGAGGGCGACTATGGCTACACCTTC
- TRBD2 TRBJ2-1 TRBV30 CAWSWGGSNEQFF TGTGCCTGGAGTTGGGGGGGGAGCAATGAGCAGTTCTTC
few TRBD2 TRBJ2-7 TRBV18 CASSPPLGDSGGAHEQYF TGTGCCAGCTCACCGCCCCTCGGAGATAGCGGGGGGGCACACGAGCAGTACTTC
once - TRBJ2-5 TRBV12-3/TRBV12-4 CASSWAGKAQYF TGTGCCAGCAGTTGGGCAGGGAAGGCCCAGTACTTC
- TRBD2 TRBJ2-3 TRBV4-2 CASSQISGATPQYF TGTGCCAGCAGCCAGATTAGCGGGGCAACCCCGCAGTATTTT
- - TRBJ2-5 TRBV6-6 CASSYPSSETQYF TGTGCCAGCAGTTATCCCTCCTCGGAGACCCAGTACTTC
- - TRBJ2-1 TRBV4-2 CASSQDLTSIEQFF TGTGCCAGCAGCCAAGATCTCACTAGTATTGAGCAGTTCTTC
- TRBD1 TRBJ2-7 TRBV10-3 CAISESQGASNEQYF TGTGCCATCAGTGAGTCTCAGGGGGCGAGTAACGAGCAGTACTTC
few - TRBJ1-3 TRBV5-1 CASSPEGNTIYF TGCGCCAGCAGCCCCGAGGGAAACACCATATATTTT
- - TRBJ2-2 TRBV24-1 CATSDSGQPNTGELFF TGTGCCACCAGTGATTCCGGACAGCCCAACACCGGGGAGCTGTTTTTT
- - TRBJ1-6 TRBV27 CASRQTLTRSFEGSYNSPLHF TGTGCCAGCAGACAGACACTCACCCGCAGTTTTGAGGGCTCCTATAATTCACCCCTCCACTTT
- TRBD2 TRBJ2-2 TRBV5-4 CASSSPTSGGNTGELFF TGTGCCAGCAGCTCACCGACTAGCGGGGGTAACACCGGGGAGCTGTTTTTT
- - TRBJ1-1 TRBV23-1 CASSQSSPWGGVILGDTEAFF TGCGCCAGCAGTCAATCGAGTCCTTGGGGAGGGGTAATTTTAGGTGACACTGAAGCTTTCTTT
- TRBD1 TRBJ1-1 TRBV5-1 CASSPRDSNTEAFF TGCGCCAGCAGCCCCCGGGACAGTAACACTGAAGCTTTCTTT
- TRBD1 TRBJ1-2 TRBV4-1 CASSQPGQGARWGYGYTF TGCGCCAGCAGCCAACCGGGACAGGGGGCGCGTTGGGGCTATGGCTACACCTTC
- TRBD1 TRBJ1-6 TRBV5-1 CASSFGGQGDSPLHF TGCGCCAGCAGCTTTGGGGGACAGGGAGATTCACCCCTCCACTTT
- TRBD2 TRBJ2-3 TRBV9 CASSSMTSGGAGDTQYF TGTGCCAGCAGCTCAATGACTAGCGGGGGGGCCGGGGATACGCAGTATTTT
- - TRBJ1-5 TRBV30 CAWSVDTNQPQHF TGTGCCTGGAGTGTAGACACCAATCAGCCCCAGCATTTT
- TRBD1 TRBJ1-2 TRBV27 CASRLMTGVDGYTF TGTGCCAGCAGACTCATGACAGGGGTTGATGGCTACACCTTC
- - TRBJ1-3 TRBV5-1 CASSLEHSGNTIYF TGCGCCAGCAGCTTGGAACACTCTGGAAACACCATATATTTT
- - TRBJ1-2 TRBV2 CASSEAFGYGYTF TGTGCCAGCAGTGAGGCCTTTGGCTATGGCTACACCTTC
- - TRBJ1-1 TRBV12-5 CASGFVRTEAFF TGTGCTAGTGGTTTCGTTCGCACTGAAGCTTTCTTT
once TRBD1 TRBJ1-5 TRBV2 CASRGTDYSNQPQHF TGTGCCAGCAGAGGGACAGATTATAGCAATCAGCCCCAGCATTTT
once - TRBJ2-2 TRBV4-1 CASSQGIAGLLTGELFF TGCGCCAGCAGCCAAGGAATCGCCGGACTTTTGACCGGGGAGCTGTTTTTT
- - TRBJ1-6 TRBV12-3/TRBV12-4 CASSPSNSPLHF TGTGCCAGCAGTCCTTCGAATTCACCCCTCCACTTT
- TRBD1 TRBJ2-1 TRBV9 CASSYTGGNEQFF TGTGCCAGCAGCTATACAGGGGGCAATGAGCAGTTCTTC
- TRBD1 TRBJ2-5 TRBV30 CAGGQAQETQYF TGTGCCGGGGGACAGGCCCAGGAGACCCAGTACTTC
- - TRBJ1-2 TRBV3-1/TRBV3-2 CASSQGKGGSYGYTF TGTGCCAGCAGCCAAGGAAAGGGAGGAAGCTATGGCTACACCTTC
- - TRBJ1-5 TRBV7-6 CASSKGGEQPQHF TGTGCCAGCAGCAAAGGGGGTGAACAGCCCCAGCATTTT
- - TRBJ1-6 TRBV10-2 CASSEGGYSPLHF TGCGCCAGCAGTGAGGGAGGGTACTCACCCCTCCACTTT
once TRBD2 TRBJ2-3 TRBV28 CASSHPGLAGATQYF TGTGCCAGCAGTCATCCGGGACTAGCGGGGGCTACGCAGTATTTT
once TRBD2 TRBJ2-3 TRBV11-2 CASSSARLAGDTQYF TGTGCCAGCAGCTCCGCTAGACTAGCCGGCGATACGCAGTATTTT
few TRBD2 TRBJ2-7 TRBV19 CASSIRTGGGPYEQYF TGTGCCAGTAGTATACGGACTGGCGGGGGGCCCTACGAGCAGTACTTC
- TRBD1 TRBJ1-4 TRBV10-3 CAIRGDRGDEKLFF TGTGCCATCAGGGGGGACAGGGGTGATGAAAAACTGTTTTTT
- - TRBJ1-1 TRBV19 CATSQSPADTEAFF TGTGCCACCTCGCAGAGTCCAGCGGACACTGAAGCTTTCTTT
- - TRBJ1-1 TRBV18 CASSPPGDYRAFF TGTGCCAGCTCACCCCCGGGCGACTATCGGGCTTTCTTT
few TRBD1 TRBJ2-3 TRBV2 CASRPGQGRTDTQYF TGTGCCAGCAGACCCGGACAGGGCCGCACAGATACGCAGTATTTT
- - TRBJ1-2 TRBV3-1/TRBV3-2 CASSQVFDGYTF TGTGCCAGCAGCCAAGTATTCGATGGCTACACCTTC
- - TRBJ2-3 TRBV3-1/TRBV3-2 CASSQVPGEPTDTQYF TGTGCCAGCAGCCAAGTTCCGGGGGAGCCTACAGATACGCAGTATTTT
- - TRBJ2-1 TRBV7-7 CASSLDFSAEQFF TGTGCTAGCAGCTTAGACTTCAGCGCGGAGCAGTTCTTC
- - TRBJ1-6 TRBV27 CASSWRFNSPLHF TGTGCCAGCAGCTGGAGATTCAATTCACCCCTCCACTTT
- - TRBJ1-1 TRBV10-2 CASSESRVQAFF TGCGCCAGCAGTGAGAGCAGGGTCCAAGCTTTCTTT
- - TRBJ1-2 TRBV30 CAWSVTQEVHTF TGTGCCTGGAGTGTAACCCAAGAGGTCCACACCTTC
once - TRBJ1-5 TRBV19 CASSTTQSRGINQPQHF TGTGCCAGTAGTACTACCCAATCCCGGGGAATCAATCAGCCCCAGCATTTT